Listed below are T cell receptor beta chains from one sample, sequenced in a study of glioma-infiltrating T cells after dendritic cell vaccination. Assay: immunoSEQ multiplex PCR; the TCRdb copy retains only in-frame clones and omits some. The table lists 85,000 or so clones, 85% of them singletons, with more than 8% in the top ten. The sequencing used blood, collected after dendritic cell vaccination. The receptors originated from a human donor with glioblastoma. Each CDR3 is given with its conserved first and last residue. The D gene is left open where the match is weak. The listing skips clone size in some rows; elsewhere it reads once, few, many or a size class.

clone_size d_call j_call v_call cdr3_nt cdr3_aa
few TRBD2 TRBJ2-5 TRBV6-5 TGTGCCAGCAGCGGAAGCGGGGGGCTAAGGGAGACCCAGTACTTC CASSGSGGLRETQYF
. TRBD2 TRBJ2-6 TRBV2 TGTGCCAGCAGTGAGCGGGGGGCCGTTGGGGCCAACGTCCTGACTTTC CASSERGAVGANVLTF
. . TRBJ1-5 TRBV27 TGTGCCAGCAGCCGCGGGGGTAGCAATAGCAATCAGCCCCAGCATTTT CASSRGGSNSNQPQHF
. . TRBJ2-7 TRBV19 TGTGCCAGTAGGCTTAGCGTGAACGCCTACGAGCAGTACTTC CASRLSVNAYEQYF
once TRBD1 TRBJ1-2 TRBV19 TGTGCCAGTAGTACCTCTGGGACAGCAGCTAACTATGGCTACACCTTC CASSTSGTAANYGYTF
. . TRBJ1-2 TRBV6-5 TGTGCCAGCAGTTACGCCCTCGGTAGCTATGGCTACACCTTC CASSYALGSYGYTF
. . TRBJ1-2 TRBV18 TGTGCCAGCTCACCCGACTCACCCGGGGGCTACACCTTC CASSPDSPGGYTF
. . TRBJ2-2 TRBV5-6 TGTGCCAGCAGCCGAAACACAGGATGGACCGGGGAGCTGTTTTTT CASSRNTGWTGELFF
. . TRBJ1-3 TRBV14 TGTGCCAGCAGCTACTCAGGGGCTGGAAACACCATATATTTT CASSYSGAGNTIYF
. . TRBJ2-4 TRBV7-2 TGTGCCAGCAGATCAGACAACTTAGCCAAAAACATTCAGTACTTC CASRSDNLAKNIQYF
. . TRBJ2-7 TRBV6-5 TGTGCCAGCAGTTACCGGGGTTCAGCTTACGAGCAGTACTTC CASSYRGSAYEQYF
. . TRBJ2-3 TRBV5-1 TGCGCCAGCAGCTTAGGACTGCTCACAGATACGCAGTATTTT CASSLGLLTDTQYF
. TRBD1 TRBJ2-3 TRBV7-3 TGTGCCAGCAGCACCGGGACAGGGGGCACAGATACGCAGTATTTT CASSTGTGGTDTQYF
. . TRBJ2-1 TRBV7-2 TGTGCCAGCAGCTTACAGGGTAATGAGCAGTTCTTC CASSLQGNEQFF
. TRBD1 TRBJ1-2 TRBV2 TGTGCCAGCAGTACCCAGGGGGGACCCTATGGCTACACCTTC CASSTQGGPYGYTF
. . TRBJ2-5 TRBV7-8 TGTGCCAGCAGCTACGACAGGTTAGAGACCCAGTACTTC CASSYDRLETQYF
. TRBD1 TRBJ2-2 TRBV9 TGTGCCAGCAGCGTAGGACAGGGTGTCGGGGAGCTGTTTTTT CASSVGQGVGELFF
once TRBD1 TRBJ2-5 TRBV27 TGTGCCAGCAGCCCCGGACAGGGACGGGAGACCCAGTACTTC CASSPGQGRETQYF
. . TRBJ2-3 TRBV19 TGTGCCAGTAGTATAGGAAGAGGGCTGGGAGATACGCAGTATTTT CASSIGRGLGDTQYF
. TRBD2 TRBJ2-3 TRBV19 TGTGCCAGTAGTTTACAAGGACTAGCGGGAGGCACAGATACGCAGTATTTT CASSLQGLAGGTDTQYF
. TRBD2 TRBJ2-3 TRBV5-1 TGCGCCAGCAGACCCGGACTAGCGATTAGCACAGATACGCAGTATTTT CASRPGLAISTDTQYF
. TRBD1 TRBJ2-1 TRBV2 TGTGCCAGCCACGGGACAGGGCTCTACAATGAGCAGTTCTTC CASHGTGLYNEQFF
few . TRBJ2-7 TRBV5-4 TGTGCCAGCAGAAAGGGGGGACAGTTATCCTACGAGCAGTACTTC CASRKGGQLSYEQYF
. TRBD1 TRBJ1-2 TRBV25-1 TGTGCCAGCAGTGAATCGAGGGACAGGGGGTTAGGAAACTATGGCTACACCTTC CASSESRDRGLGNYGYTF
. TRBD1 TRBJ2-1 TRBV6-1 TGTGCCAGCAGTGCGAGGACAGGGGGGAATGAGCAGTTCTTC CASSARTGGNEQFF
. . TRBJ1-5 TRBV6-1 TGTGCCAGCAGTGAATATAGTGTAGGCCGGGGCAATCAGCCCCAGCATTTT CASSEYSVGRGNQPQHF
. TRBD1 TRBJ2-7 TRBV4-1 TGCGCCAGCAGCCAAATGGTACAGGGGGCAGAGCAGTACTTC CASSQMVQGAEQYF
. TRBD1 TRBJ2-7 TRBV5-4 TGTGCCAGCAGCCCGGGACAGGGTACCTCCTACGAGCAGTACTTC CASSPGQGTSYEQYF
. . TRBJ2-7 TRBV5-1 TGCGCCAGCAGCCCGATCCTTTTCGGCGGGCTCCTCGAGCAGTACTTC CASSPILFGGLLEQYF
. . TRBJ1-1 TRBV4-3 TGCGCCAGCAGCCAAGTCCCTCCTTGGGGGCCAAGGAACACTGAAGCTTTCTTT CASSQVPPWGPRNTEAFF
. . TRBJ2-5 TRBV30 TGTGCCTGGGCGGACAGTTGGGGGAGTACCCAGTACTTC CAWADSWGSTQYF
. TRBD2 TRBJ2-3 TRBV2 TGTGCCAGCATAGGCGGGAGATGGGCGACAGATACGCAGTATTTT CASIGGRWATDTQYF
few . TRBJ1-5 TRBV4-3 TGCGCCAGCAGCCAAGAGCCCAGGGGAAATCAGCCCCAGCATTTT CASSQEPRGNQPQHF
. . TRBJ1-2 TRBV29-1 TGCAGCGTTGAAGAGGGGGGGGGCGGCTACACCTTC CSVEEGGGGYTF
. TRBD2 TRBJ2-7 TRBV7-8 TGTGCCAGCAGCAAAACTAGCGGGAGGGCCTCCTACGAGCAGTACTTC CASSKTSGRASYEQYF
. . TRBJ2-3 TRBV29-1 TGCAGCGTCGACGGGAAGGACCGGGTTGCTTTGGATACGCAGTATTTT CSVDGKDRVALDTQYF
. . TRBJ2-5 TRBV18 TGTGCCAGCTCAAAACTAGCAGGACAAGAGACCCAGTACTTC CASSKLAGQETQYF
. . TRBJ1-2 TRBV30 TGTGCCTGGAGTGTACCGGAGCAGGGGAATGGCTACACCTTC CAWSVPEQGNGYTF
. TRBD1 TRBJ1-3 TRBV7-9 TGTGCCAGCAGCTTATGGGACAGGGGGCTGAGAAACACCATATATTTT CASSLWDRGLRNTIYF
few TRBD2 TRBJ2-5 TRBV25-1 TGTGCCACAAGGAGCGGAGCGGGGGGCCAAGAGACCCAGTACTTC CATRSGAGGQETQYF
. . TRBJ2-7 TRBV15 TGTCCCACCAGCCACTACACCTACGAGCAGTACTTC CPTSHYTYEQYF
. TRBD2 TRBJ2-2 TRBV6-6 TGTGCCACCCGGACTAGTCCAACCGGGGAGCTGTTTTTT CATRTSPTGELFF
. TRBD2 TRBJ2-1 TRBV4-1 TGCGCCAGCAGCCAAGAGCTGGGACTAGCGGGAGATGGGTCAAGAAATGAGCAGTTCTTC CASSQELGLAGDGSRNEQFF
many TRBD2 TRBJ2-7 TRBV5-4 TGTGCCAGCAGCTCGGGACTACTTAGCTCCTACGAGCAGTACTTC CASSSGLLSSYEQYF
. . TRBJ1-3 TRBV6-6 TGTGCCAGCAGATGGGACAAGTTAGGCCCCCGATATTTT CASRWDKLGPRYF